Listed below are T cell receptor beta chains from one sample, sequenced in a study of blood T cell repertoires in COVID-19. Produced via immunoSEQ multiplex PCR; TCRdb's table is partial and in-frame only. This sample has roughly 340,000 clones, with 75% to 90% found just once. Sequencing was done on a sample of PBMCs or T cells enriched from blood (not recorded which). These receptors all stem from a man aged 18 to 35 who had recovered from COVID-19. CDR3s include the opening cysteine and the closing phenylalanine or tryptophan.

j_call cdr3_length v_call cdr3_aa
TRBJ2-5 13 TRBV12-5 CASGRQAQETQYF
TRBJ2-1 13 TRBV7-9 CASSLGGENEQFF
TRBJ1-1 15 TRBV10-3 CAISGNRAPNTEAFF
TRBJ1-1 17 TRBV18 CASSPRLTGGSRTEAFF
TRBJ2-1 14 TRBV29-1 CSVLLAATYNEQFF
TRBJ1-1 15 TRBV7-9 CASSNSDRAATEAFF
TRBJ2-7 13 TRBV12-3/TRBV12-4 CASSYSDRGEQYF
TRBJ1-3 13 TRBV27 CASRPPGRNTIYF
TRBJ2-7 13 TRBV24-1 CATSDLGSREQYF
TRBJ1-3 15 TRBV11-2 CASSSTRGSGNTIYF
TRBJ2-5 14 TRBV2 CASEPTGGQETQYF
TRBJ1-5 14 TRBV28 CASSWGDSNQPQHF
TRBJ1-2 14 TRBV28 CASLAGTELYGYTF
TRBJ1-2 17 TRBV4-1 CASSQEGSSGGPYGYTF
TRBJ2-7 16 TRBV9 CASSVATGGLGLEQYF
TRBJ1-1 14 TRBV11-2 CASSFNRKNTEAFF
TRBJ2-7 16 TRBV5-6 CASSPTTTGSPYEQYF
TRBJ2-2 15 TRBV5-1 CASSAGQGGTGELFF
TRBJ2-7 15 TRBV7-3 CASSGGQGASYEQYF
TRBJ2-5 17 TRBV11-3 CASSIRLAGGVQETQYF
TRBJ2-1 13 TRBV7-8 CASSLDPSNEQFF
TRBJ2-1 15 TRBV15 CATSTGTSGSYEQFF
TRBJ2-1 17 TRBV6-2/TRBV6-3 CASSSYSGDFSYNEQFF
TRBJ1-1 14 TRBV2 CASTLTGAGTEAFF
TRBJ1-1 14 TRBV5-4 CASSLRFHGTEAFF
TRBJ2-2 17 TRBV10-3 CAISLLPGTENTGELFF
TRBJ2-2 13 TRBV6-1 CASSEAPTGWLFF
TRBJ1-2 15 TRBV3-1/TRBV3-2 CASSQDFVQGYGYTF
TRBJ1-5 18 TRBV5-1 CASSLGPQGRGGNQPQHF
TRBJ2-1 15 TRBV28 CASRPQRGGNNEQFF
TRBJ2-1 13 TRBV5-4 CASSPTGNGEQFF
TRBJ1-4 14 TRBV6-5 CASRLARANEKLFF
TRBJ2-4 16 TRBV5-5 CASSLGLGEVGNIQYF
TRBJ2-7 14 TRBV27 CASTSGTGNYEQYF
TRBJ2-5 13 TRBV27 CASGTGGGETQYF
TRBJ2-1 17 TRBV4-2 CASSRSSGHGAYNEQFF
TRBJ2-7 16 TRBV6-1 CASSETPGQPIYEQYF
TRBJ1-1 12 TRBV5-1 CASSSSGAEAFF
TRBJ1-1 15 TRBV5-8 CASSLYQGARTEAFF
TRBJ2-3 18 TRBV21-1 CASSKAFRTGERADTQYF
TRBJ1-2 15 TRBV5-6 CASFWATGGNYGYTF
TRBJ1-5 15 TRBV7-8 CASSLGDRVRGPQHF
TRBJ2-2 12 TRBV7-3 CASSPTSGELFF
TRBJ1-3 15 TRBV5-4 CASSRQGDSGNTIYF
TRBJ1-6 15 TRBV14 CASSPRSAGNSPLHF
TRBJ1-1 13 TRBV6-4 CASSEQVPNEAFF
TRBJ1-1 15 TRBV6-5 CASSYSPDLNTEAFF
TRBJ1-3 15 TRBV27 CASSLLGGGGNTIYF
TRBJ1-2 12 TRBV28 CASSLQGSGYTF
TRBJ2-3 16 TRBV9 CASSVAPVAVVDTQYF
TRBJ1-2 14 TRBV4-2 CASSQGTGPSGYTF
TRBJ2-1 16 TRBV6-1 CASSATGTGVGDEQFF